This T cell receptor beta chain was sequenced in a study of T-cell reconstitution after alpha-beta-depleted transplantation in children. This clonotype was detected only a few times. Unique molecular identifiers were used to barcode this TCRbeta library. TCRdb independently ran MiXCR on the PCR reads; one entry per CDR3 protein. Of about 400,000 distinct CDR3 sequences listed, about 14% are singletons. Germline V gene lookup returns CDR1 LGHNA and CDR2 YNFKEQ. The CDR3 contains 15 residues. Trimming pared 0 bases from V and 4 bases from J, leaving 11 bases between. Sequenced here: PBMCs, sampled from the stem cell graft. The rearrangement links TRBV4-2 to TRBJ2-3; D is uncertain. The receptor was isolated from a human donor who donated a stem cell graft to a child with Fanconi anemia. The CDR3: CASSQDPIGSDTQYF. In nucleotides, the CDR3 is TGTGCCAGCAGCCAAGATCCCATCGGGTCAGATACGCAGTATTTT.